In this sample, the clone carrying this T cell receptor (beta chain) turned up a few times. This entry is derived from a study of cytotoxic CD8 clonotypes in ibrutinib-treated CLL. TCRdb keeps only in-frame clones here, not all; method: immunoSEQ multiplex PCR. The sample has about 17,000 clones, about 64% seen once; the top ten hold roughly 25%. With 4 bases clipped from V and 2 bases from J, the junction kept 8 bases outside the gene matches. Germline assignment: CDR1 MDHEN and CDR2 SYDVKM. There are 17 residues in the CDR3. Material: PBMCs, obtained after 12 months of ibrutinib treatment. This receptor was taken from a human donor with chronic lymphocytic leukemia. The gene calls are TRBV28 and TRBJ2-6; 7 bases fit TRBD2. The CDR3 DNA reads TGTGCCAGCAGTTCCCATGGACTAGTGGCTGGGGCCAACGTCCTGACTTTC. This translates into CASSSHGLVAGANVLTF.